This T cell receptor beta chain was captured in a study of CD8 T cells in ankylosing spondylitis. From germline, CDR1 is SEHNR and CDR2 FQNEAQ (reference sequence). Trimming pared 5 bases from V and 6 bases from J, leaving 15 bases between. The CDR3 spans 14 residues. TCRdb re-called the 5' RACE reads with MiXCR, one entry per CDR3 protein. The table records fewer than 400,000 distinct CDR3 sequences, 14% to 15% of them present only once. The V gene is TRBV7-9, the J gene TRBJ2-3; no firm D call. This clonotype was obtained from a male donor with ankylosing spondylitis or in good health (not recorded which). Sample: blood, either unsorted or a sorted T cell fraction (not recorded which). The CDR3 nucleotides are TGTGCCAGCAGCCAAGACTTAGGCTGGGATACGCAGTATTTT. It specifies CASSQDLGWDTQYF.